The rows below give T cell receptor beta chains drawn from one sample of a study of T cell changes during pregnancy in multiple sclerosis. The data were produced by immunoSEQ multiplex PCR, yet TCRdb's version contains in-frame clones alone and is incomplete. Altogether tens of thousands of clones are present, nearly 95% being singletons, with the ten largest covering over 0.8%. Sample: peripheral blood, taken in the first trimester of pregnancy. Receptors were obtained from a female donor with multiple sclerosis, enrolled in a pregnancy study. Both conserved end residues are part of each CDR3. D genes are given only for firm matches. Where a row states a size, it is once, few, many or the class of an expanded clone; other rows omit it.

CDR3 protein	CDR3 DNA	D gene	clone size	V gene	J gene
CASSQAPRGSYEQYF	TGTGCCAGCAGCCAAGCCCCCCGGGGATCCTACGAGCAGTACTTC	-	-	TRBV4-2	TRBJ2-7
CASSFLGAPGTGFYNTEAFF	TGTGCCAGCAGCTTCTTAGGCGCCCCCGGGACAGGGTTTTATAACACTGAAGCTTTCTTT	TRBD1	-	TRBV5-4	TRBJ1-1
CASSLYPGQAPYEQYF	TGTGCCAGCAGCTTGTACCCGGGACAGGCCCCCTACGAGCAGTACTTC	TRBD1	few	TRBV5-4	TRBJ2-7
CASSLWQGATGELFF	TGTGCCAGCAGCTTATGGCAGGGGGCGACCGGGGAGCTGTTTTTT	TRBD1	-	TRBV7-2	TRBJ2-2
CASQGSSYNSPLHF	TGTGCCAGTCAAGGGAGCTCCTATAATTCACCCCTCCACTTT	-	-	TRBV6-5	TRBJ1-6
CASSPGLPQETQYF	TGTGCCAGCTCACCGGGACTACCCCAAGAGACCCAGTACTTC	TRBD2	-	TRBV18	TRBJ2-5
CASSPSPGGRRNEQYF	TGTGCCAGCAGCCCAAGTCCGGGGGGCCGTAGGAACGAGCAGTACTTC	-	once	TRBV5-4	TRBJ2-7
CASSGTGGRLYNEQFF	TGTGCCAGCAGCGGGACAGGGGGGAGGCTTTACAATGAGCAGTTCTTC	TRBD1	-	TRBV5-4	TRBJ2-1
CASSSDRDYEQYF	TGTGCCAGCAGTTCGGACAGGGACTACGAGCAGTACTTC	TRBD1	-	TRBV27	TRBJ2-7
CASSWLTANTEAFF	TGTGCCAGCAGCTGGCTCACAGCGAACACTGAAGCTTTCTTT	-	-	TRBV7-2	TRBJ1-1
CASSVGASDTQYF	TGTGCCAGCAGCGTAGGAGCGTCAGATACGCAGTATTTT	-	-	TRBV9	TRBJ2-3
CASSQGGVNTEAFF	TGTGCCAGCAGCCAAGGGGGGGTGAACACTGAAGCTTTCTTT	-	once	TRBV4-2	TRBJ1-1
CASSLTADTQYF	TGTGCCAGCAGTTTAACGGCAGATACGCAGTATTTT	-	-	TRBV27	TRBJ2-3
CAWGSYEQYF	TGTGCCTGGGGCAGCTACGAGCAGTACTTC	-	-	TRBV30	TRBJ2-7
CASSSLTSGGAGDTQYF	TGTGCCAGCAGCTCCCTGACTAGCGGGGGGGCAGGAGATACGCAGTATTTT	TRBD2	-	TRBV7-9	TRBJ2-3
CASRPSGGGVRGYTF	TGTGCCAGCAGGCCGTCCGGGGGAGGGGTGCGGGGCTACACCTTC	-	-	TRBV6-5	TRBJ1-2
CASSERAGGGQPQHF	TGTGCCAGCAGTGAAAGGGCAGGGGGCGGGCAGCCCCAGCATTTT	TRBD1	once	TRBV2	TRBJ1-5
CASSPKTGRNQPQHF	TGTGCCAGCAGTCCAAAGACAGGCCGCAATCAGCCCCAGCATTTT	-	-	TRBV27	TRBJ1-5
CASSSGQEFQPQHF	TGTGCCAGCAGCTCCGGACAGGAATTTCAGCCCCAGCATTTT	TRBD1	-	TRBV5-5	TRBJ1-5
CASSSLGGSGAYGYTF	TGTGCCAGCAGTTCACTGGGCGGGAGTGGGGCCTATGGCTACACCTTC	-	-	TRBV6-5	TRBJ1-2
CASSSPGGVGQPQHF	TGTGCCAGCAGTTCCCCAGGGGGTGTCGGGCAGCCCCAGCATTTT	TRBD1	-	TRBV27	TRBJ1-5
CASSSWAGRQETQYF	TGTGCCAGCAGTTCCTGGGCAGGGCGTCAAGAGACCCAGTACTTC	-	-	TRBV27	TRBJ2-5
CASGGTGGTYEQYF	TGTGCCAGTGGGGGGACAGGGGGCACCTACGAGCAGTACTTC	TRBD1	-	TRBV6-1	TRBJ2-7
CSVEEGPSGGYEQYF	TGCAGCGTTGAAGAGGGACCTAGCGGGGGATATGAGCAGTACTTC	TRBD2	-	TRBV29-1	TRBJ2-7
CASSLGGGGGLFF	TGTGCCAGCAGCTTAGGCGGAGGGGGGGGACTGTTTTTT	-	-	TRBV7-2	TRBJ1-4
CASSYNPTGGSYEQYF	TGTGCCAGCAGTTACAATCCGACAGGGGGGTCCTACGAGCAGTACTTC	TRBD1	-	TRBV6-6	TRBJ2-7
CASSLEGTGGFYEQYF	TGTGCCAGCAGCTTAGAAGGGACAGGGGGCTTCTACGAGCAGTACTTC	TRBD1	once	TRBV7-2	TRBJ2-7
CASSVGVLANYGYTF	TGTGCCAGCAGCGTAGGAGTCCTAGCTAACTATGGCTACACCTTC	-	once	TRBV9	TRBJ1-2
CASSDTGGSGNTIYF	TGTGCCAGCAGCGACACGGGGGGCTCTGGAAACACCATATATTTT	-	once	TRBV6-5	TRBJ1-3
CASSERGPLYEQYF	TGTGCCAGCAGTGAGAGGGGGCCCCTCTACGAGCAGTACTTC	TRBD1	-	TRBV2	TRBJ2-7
CATSRDQGVAEAFF	TGTGCCACCAGCAGAGATCAGGGGGTGGCTGAAGCTTTCTTT	TRBD1	-	TRBV15	TRBJ1-1
CASSDSSGSSYNSPLHF	TGTGCCAGCAGTGACTCGTCCGGGAGCTCCTATAATTCACCCCTCCACTTT	-	once	TRBV2	TRBJ1-6
CASGQGTYNEQFF	TGTGCCAGTGGTCAGGGGACCTACAATGAGCAGTTCTTC	-	-	TRBV19	TRBJ2-1
CAWSVGLAGKETQYF	TGTGCCTGGAGTGTTGGACTAGCGGGAAAAGAGACCCAGTACTTC	TRBD2	once	TRBV30	TRBJ2-5
CASSYLARGGTEAFF	TGTGCCAGCAGTTATCTGGCCAGGGGAGGGACTGAAGCTTTCTTT	-	-	TRBV6-5	TRBJ1-1
CASSATGSKNTEAFF	TGTGCCAGCTCAGCGACAGGGTCAAAAAACACTGAAGCTTTCTTT	TRBD1	once	TRBV18	TRBJ1-1
CASSYEARARNGYTF	TGTGCCAGCAGTTACGAGGCCAGGGCTAGAAATGGCTACACCTTC	-	-	TRBV6-5	TRBJ1-2
CASSPQAMNTEAFF	TGTGCCAGTAGTCCCCAGGCCATGAACACTGAAGCTTTCTTT	-	-	TRBV19	TRBJ1-1
CASSPGQGYSAEQFF	TGTGCCAGCAGCCCGGGACAGGGATATTCGGCCGAGCAGTTCTTC	TRBD1	-	TRBV7-2	TRBJ2-1
CASSRRAFTF	TGTGCCAGTAGTCGCAGGGCCTTCACCTTC	-	-	TRBV19	TRBJ1-2
CASRGASGNTIYF	TGCGCCAGCAGGGGCGCCTCTGGAAACACCATATATTTT	-	few	TRBV4-1	TRBJ1-3
CASSFGDRGEGYTF	TGTGCCAGCAGCTTTGGGGACAGGGGAGAAGGCTACACCTTC	TRBD1	-	TRBV7-2	TRBJ1-2
CAWSMDSKANEKLFF	TGTGCCTGGAGTATGGACAGTAAAGCTAATGAAAAACTGTTTTTT	-	-	TRBV30	TRBJ1-4
CAWSVLLEAFF	TGTGCCTGGAGTGTACTCCTAGAAGCTTTCTTT	-	few	TRBV30	TRBJ1-1
CASRDPGGGYTF	TGCGCCAGCAGGGATCCAGGGGGAGGCTACACCTTC	TRBD1	-	TRBV5-1	TRBJ1-2
CASREDGTNYGYTF	TGTGCCAGCAGAGAGGACGGGACTAACTATGGCTACACCTTC	-	once	TRBV25-1	TRBJ1-2
CASRSTGGAGQPQHF	TGTGCCAGCAGATCCACAGGGGGCGCCGGTCAGCCCCAGCATTTT	TRBD1	-	TRBV6-5	TRBJ1-5